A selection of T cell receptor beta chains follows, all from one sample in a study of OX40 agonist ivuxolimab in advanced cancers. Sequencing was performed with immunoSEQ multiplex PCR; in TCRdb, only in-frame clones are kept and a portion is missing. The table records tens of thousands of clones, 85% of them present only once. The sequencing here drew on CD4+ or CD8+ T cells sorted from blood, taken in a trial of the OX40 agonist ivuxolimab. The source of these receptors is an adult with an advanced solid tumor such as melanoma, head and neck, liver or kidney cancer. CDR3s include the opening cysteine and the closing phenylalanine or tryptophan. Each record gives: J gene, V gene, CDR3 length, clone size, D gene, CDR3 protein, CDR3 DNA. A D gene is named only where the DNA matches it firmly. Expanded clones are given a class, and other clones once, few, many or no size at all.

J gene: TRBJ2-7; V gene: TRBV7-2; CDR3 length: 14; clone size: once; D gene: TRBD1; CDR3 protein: CASSSTGVVYEQYF; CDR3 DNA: TGTGCCAGCAGCTCGACAGGGGTGGTCTACGAGCAGTACTTC
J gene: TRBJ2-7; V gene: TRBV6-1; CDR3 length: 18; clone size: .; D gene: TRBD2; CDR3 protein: CASSEISGGGAPRYEQYF; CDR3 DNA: TGTGCCAGCAGTGAAATTTCTGGCGGGGGGGCTCCCAGGTACGAGCAGTACTTC
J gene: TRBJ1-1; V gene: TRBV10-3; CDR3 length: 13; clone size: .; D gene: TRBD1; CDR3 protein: CAISTDREAEAFF; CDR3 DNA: TGTGCCATCAGTACGGACAGGGAGGCTGAAGCTTTCTTT
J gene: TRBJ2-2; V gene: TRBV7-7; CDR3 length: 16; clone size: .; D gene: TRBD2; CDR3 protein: CASSRTSGGAPGELFF; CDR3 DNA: TGTGCTAGCAGCCGCACTAGCGGGGGGGCCCCCGGGGAGCTGTTTTTT
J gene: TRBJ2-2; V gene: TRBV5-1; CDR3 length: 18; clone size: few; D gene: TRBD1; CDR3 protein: CASSLLLGTDANTGELFF; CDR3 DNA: TGCGCCAGCAGCTTGCTCCTTGGGACAGACGCGAACACCGGGGAGCTGTTTTTT
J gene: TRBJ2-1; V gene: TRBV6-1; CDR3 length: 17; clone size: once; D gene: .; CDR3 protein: CASSEALGSSSYNEQFF; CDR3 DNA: TGTGCCAGCAGTGAAGCGCTTGGCTCGAGCTCCTACAATGAGCAGTTCTTC
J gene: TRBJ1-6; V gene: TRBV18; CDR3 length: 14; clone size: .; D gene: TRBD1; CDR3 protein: CASSPTGEGSPLHF; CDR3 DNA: TGTGCCAGCTCCCCGACAGGGGAGGGATCACCCCTCCACTTT
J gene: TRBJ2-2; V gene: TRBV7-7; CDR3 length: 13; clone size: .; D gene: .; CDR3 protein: CASSPYSTGELFF; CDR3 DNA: TGTGCTAGCAGCCCCTACAGCACCGGGGAGCTGTTTTTT
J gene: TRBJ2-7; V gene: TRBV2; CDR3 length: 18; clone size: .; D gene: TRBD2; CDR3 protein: CASSEAGTSGSIHYEQYF; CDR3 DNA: TGTGCCAGCAGTGAAGCGGGGACTAGCGGGAGCATTCACTACGAGCAGTACTTC
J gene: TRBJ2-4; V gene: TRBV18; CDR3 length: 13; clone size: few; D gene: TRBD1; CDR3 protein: CASSQGQVNIQYF; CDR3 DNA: TGTGCCAGCTCGCAGGGACAGGTGAACATTCAGTACTTC
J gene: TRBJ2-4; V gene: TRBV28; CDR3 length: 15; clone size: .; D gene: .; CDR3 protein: CASSRPGSAKNIQYF; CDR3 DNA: TGTGCCAGCAGCCGGCCGGGCTCAGCCAAAAACATTCAGTACTTC
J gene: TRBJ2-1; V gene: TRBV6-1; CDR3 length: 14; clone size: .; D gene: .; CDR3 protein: CASSGGGSYNEQFF; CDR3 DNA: TGTGCCAGCAGTGGAGGGGGGTCCTACAATGAGCAGTTCTTC
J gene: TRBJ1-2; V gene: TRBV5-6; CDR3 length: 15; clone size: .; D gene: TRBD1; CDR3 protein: CASRTGYRGDYGYTF; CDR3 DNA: TGTGCCAGCAGGACTGGATACAGGGGCGACTATGGCTACACCTTC
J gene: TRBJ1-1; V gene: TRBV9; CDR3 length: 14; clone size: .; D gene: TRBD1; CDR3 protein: CASSVGGQVAEAFF; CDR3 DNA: TGTGCCAGCAGCGTAGGTGGACAGGTCGCTGAAGCTTTCTTT
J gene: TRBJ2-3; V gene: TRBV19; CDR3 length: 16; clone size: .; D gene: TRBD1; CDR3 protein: CASSNNDRGGTDTQYF; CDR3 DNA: TGTGCCAGTAGTAACAACGACAGGGGGGGCACAGATACGCAGTATTTT
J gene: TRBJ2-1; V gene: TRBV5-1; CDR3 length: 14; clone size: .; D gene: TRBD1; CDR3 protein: CASSLGQGYNEQFF; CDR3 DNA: TGCGCCAGCAGCTTGGGACAGGGCTACAATGAGCAGTTCTTC
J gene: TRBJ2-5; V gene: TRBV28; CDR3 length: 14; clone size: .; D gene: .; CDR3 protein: CASSLTLGGETQYF; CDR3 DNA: TGTGCCAGCAGTCTCACTTTGGGTGGCGAGACCCAGTACTTC
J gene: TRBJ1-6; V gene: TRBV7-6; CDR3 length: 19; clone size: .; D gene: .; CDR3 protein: CASSPTGGRARTRSSALHF; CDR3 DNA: TGTGCCAGCAGCCCCACGGGGGGCAGGGCCCGGACCCGCTCGTCGGCCCTCCACTTT
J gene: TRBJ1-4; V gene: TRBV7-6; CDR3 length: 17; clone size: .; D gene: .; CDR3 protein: CASSLEVRVRGGEKLFF; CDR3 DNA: TGTGCCAGCAGCTTAGAAGTCAGGGTCCGAGGGGGTGAAAAACTGTTTTTT
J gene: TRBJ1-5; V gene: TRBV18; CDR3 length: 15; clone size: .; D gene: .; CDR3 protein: CASSPLGTGNQPQHF; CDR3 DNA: TGTGCCAGCTCACCCTTGGGTACGGGCAATCAGCCCCAGCATTTT
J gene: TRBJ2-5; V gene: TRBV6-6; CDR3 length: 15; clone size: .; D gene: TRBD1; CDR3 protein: CASSYSPTGQETQYF; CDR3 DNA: TGTGCCAGCAGTTACTCACCGACAGGGCAAGAGACCCAGTACTTC
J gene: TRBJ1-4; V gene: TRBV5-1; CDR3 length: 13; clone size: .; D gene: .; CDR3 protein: CASSPQLNEKLFF; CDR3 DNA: TGCGCCAGCAGCCCCCAGCTTAATGAAAAACTGTTTTTT
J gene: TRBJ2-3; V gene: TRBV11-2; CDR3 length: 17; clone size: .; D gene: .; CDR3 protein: CASSTPVTVARTDTQYF; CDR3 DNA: TGTGCCAGCAGCACCCCTGTGACGGTAGCGCGCACAGATACGCAGTATTTT
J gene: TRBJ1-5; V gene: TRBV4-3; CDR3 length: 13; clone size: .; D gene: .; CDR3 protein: CASSQQKNQPQHF; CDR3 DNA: TGCGCCAGCAGCCAACAAAAAAATCAGCCCCAGCATTTT
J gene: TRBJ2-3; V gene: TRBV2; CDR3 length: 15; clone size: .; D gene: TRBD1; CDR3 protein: CASSEEAGGTDTQYF; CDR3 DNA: TGTGCCAGCAGTGAAGAGGCAGGGGGTACAGATACGCAGTATTTT
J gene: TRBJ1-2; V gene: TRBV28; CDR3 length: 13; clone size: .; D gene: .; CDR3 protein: CASSTDTQKPPTF; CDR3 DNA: TGTGCCAGCAGTACCGACACCCAGAAGCCACCAACCTTC
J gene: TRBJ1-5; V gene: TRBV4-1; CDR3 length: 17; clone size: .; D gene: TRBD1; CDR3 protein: CASSQAPGTGHNQPQHF; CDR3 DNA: TGCGCCAGCAGCCAAGCACCCGGGACAGGGCACAATCAGCCCCAGCATTTT
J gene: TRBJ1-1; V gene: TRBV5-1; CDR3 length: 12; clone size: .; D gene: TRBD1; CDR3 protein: CASSWTGTEAFF; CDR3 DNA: TGCGCCAGCAGCTGGACAGGTACTGAAGCTTTCTTT
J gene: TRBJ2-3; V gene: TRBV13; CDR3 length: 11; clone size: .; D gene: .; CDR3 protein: CASREVDTQYF; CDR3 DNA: TGTGCCAGCAGAGAGGTGGATACGCAGTATTTT
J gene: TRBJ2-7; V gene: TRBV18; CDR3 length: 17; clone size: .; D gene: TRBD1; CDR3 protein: CASSRGTGGRSYYEQYF; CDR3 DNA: TGTGCCAGCTCACGGGGGACAGGGGGTAGGTCTTACTACGAGCAGTACTTC
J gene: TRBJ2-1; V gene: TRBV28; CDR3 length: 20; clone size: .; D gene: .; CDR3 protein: CASSFLGVGTPNGGIYEQFF; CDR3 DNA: TGTGCCAGCAGTTTTTTAGGGGTAGGGACCCCAAACGGCGGCATTTATGAGCAGTTCTTC
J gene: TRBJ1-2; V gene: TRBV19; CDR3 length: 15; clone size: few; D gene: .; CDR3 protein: CASSITPTGTYGYTF; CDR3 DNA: TGTGCCAGTAGTATTACCCCGACAGGAACCTATGGCTACACCTTC
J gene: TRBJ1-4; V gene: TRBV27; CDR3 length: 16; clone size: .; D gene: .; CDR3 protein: CASSLWPRGGREKLFF; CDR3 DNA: TGTGCCAGCAGTTTATGGCCCAGGGGAGGTCGTGAAAAACTGTTTTTT
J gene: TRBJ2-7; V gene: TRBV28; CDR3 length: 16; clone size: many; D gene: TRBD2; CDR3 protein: CASSPEGLAGDYEQYF; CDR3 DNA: TGTGCCAGCAGTCCAGAGGGACTAGCGGGAGACTACGAGCAGTACTTC
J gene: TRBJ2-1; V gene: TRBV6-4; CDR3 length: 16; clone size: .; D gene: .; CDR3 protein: CASPGECLAMYNEQFF; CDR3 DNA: TGTGCCAGCCCTGGAGAATGTCTAGCAATGTACAATGAGCAGTTCTTC
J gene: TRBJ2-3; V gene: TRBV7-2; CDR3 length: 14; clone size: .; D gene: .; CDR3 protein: CASTLNPSTDTQYF; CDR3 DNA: TGTGCCAGCACCTTAAATCCTAGCACAGATACGCAGTATTTT
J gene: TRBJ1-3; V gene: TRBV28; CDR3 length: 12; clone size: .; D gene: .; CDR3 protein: CTSSASGNTIYF; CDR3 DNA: TGTACCAGCAGTGCATCTGGAAACACCATATATTTT
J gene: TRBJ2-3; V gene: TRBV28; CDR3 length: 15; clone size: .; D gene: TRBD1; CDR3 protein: CASSPTGIRADTQYF; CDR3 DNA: TGTGCCAGCAGCCCGACAGGGATTCGGGCAGATACGCAGTATTTT